The TCR beta chain described here comes from a study of blood T cell repertoires in COVID-19. As for the study in general: From T cells, B-cell-depleted T cells, or PBMCs came the material, which was cDNA or gDNA.

As for this clone: One end of the junction varies from germline; a read error may be responsible.

Per the authors' pipeline: Estimated nucleated cell counts came from reference gene primer amplification. Sequenced by immunoSEQ multiplex PCR; TCRdb stores in-frame clones only, minus some. V and J calls and clone size are those listed in that table; D and trimming were worked out from the DNA. The sample records fewer than 400,000 clones, just over 85% being singletons. Categorization into cohorts depended on clinical history that participants reported. The CDR3 sequence is 15 residues long. Germline V lookup: CDR1 SGHNT, CDR2 YYREEE (reference sequence). Source material: PBMCs or T cells enriched from blood (not recorded which). The receptor was derived from a man aged 30 to 45 who had recovered from COVID-19. The V gene is TRBV5-4, the J gene TRBJ2-5; a possible D gene is TRBD1 (5 bases). The CDR3 sequence: CAISAGKGSLETQYF. The CDR3 bases are TGTGCCATCAGCGCAGGGAAGGGTAGTCTCGAGACCCAGTACTTC. Complete variable domain (other parts from reference TRBV5-4 and TRBJ2-5): ETGVTQSPTHLIKTRGQQVTLRCSSQSGHNTVSWYQQALGQGPQFIFQYYREEENGRGNFPPRFSGLQFPNYSSELNVNALELDDSALYLCAISAGKGSLETQYFGPGTRLLVL.